This TCR beta chain emerged from a study of CD8 T cells in Susac syndrome. Study-level information: At blood draw, Susac syndrome patients were therapy-naive, on corticosteroids, or on intravenous immunoglobulin alone.

Germline V gene sequence: CDR1 SGDLS, CDR2 YYNGEE. CDR3 length: 16 amino acids. Losses at the gene ends were 3 bases for V and 10 bases for J; bases not matched to a gene: 17. Notes on this clonotype: What it binds is unknown.

With random hexamers, reverse transcription was performed on roughly 0.5 to 1 ug of RNA. TCRdb independently ran MiXCR on the immunoSEQ multiplex PCR reads; one entry per CDR3 protein. This sample carries about 190,000 distinct CDR3 sequences, around 95% of them seen once, and the ten largest clones take roughly 0.093%. The study's findings and limits: The relatively small number of individuals in the TCR sequencing and HLA analysis was acknowledged by the study.

Sequencing of TCR beta was undertaken in CD8+ and CD4+ T cells derived from blood. As judged by recently defined diagnostic criteria, patients with Susac syndrome had definite or probable disease. The rearrangement links TRBV9 to TRBJ2-7; TRBD2 agrees at 9 bases. Sequencing was done on a sample of CD4+ T cells from PBMCs. The sequence derives from a human donor with Susac syndrome. The CDR3 region has the DNA TGTGCCAGCAGCGGTCCGGCGGGGGGGGGCCGATTCGAACAGTACTTC. This sequence encodes CASSGPAGGGRFEQYF.